The entry that follows covers one TCR beta chain sequence. The antigen remains unidentified. Each subset's genomic DNA was split evenly across several immunoSEQ plates. Libraries were prepared by immunoSEQ multiplex PCR; TCRdb keeps only in-frame clonotypes and omits some of them. The table records 950,000 to 1,300,000 clones, under 80% of them present only once. The study drew all its donors from Caucasian adults living in Nashville, Tennessee. This entry is derived from a study of shared clonotypes between healthy human individuals. Study-level points and caveats: The low donor count limited represented genetic and exposure-history diversity.

The CDR3 runs to 12 residues. Germline values: CDR1 LNHDA, CDR2 SQIVND (reference sequence). V lost 7 bases and J lost 6, with 7 bases in between. The sample comprised memory CD4+ T cells sorted from blood. Noted subset: CD45RA-negative fraction. The receptor comes from a man between 18 and 35 years old in good health. The V call is TRBV19, the J call TRBJ1-6; D might be TRBD1 (6 bases). CDR3 in amino acids: CASKGGNSPLHF. The DNA for the CDR3 is TGTGCCAGTAAAGGGGGTAATTCACCCCTCCACTTT.